These 2 T cell receptor beta chains were sequenced from one sample in a study of CD8 T cells in ankylosing spondylitis. Antigens for these TCRs are unknown. TCRdb re-derived calls from the 5' RACE reads in MiXCR, one entry per CDR3 protein. There are around 770,000 distinct CDR3 sequences in the sample; 10% to 15% occur only once, and 0.51% lies in the top ten. General study points: Blood from ankylosing spondylitis patients appeared to carry a characteristic eight-variant TCR beta motif.

The sequencing input was blood, either unsorted or a sorted T cell fraction (not recorded which). The receptors were sampled from a male donor with ankylosing spondylitis.

This clonotype came up a few times. The V gene is TRBV5-1, the J gene TRBJ2-1; possible D gene TRBD2, 5 bases. The CDR3 consists of 14 residues. V lost 6 bases, J lost 2 bases, and 12 bases lay in between. Germline V lookup: CDR1 SGHRS, CDR2 YFSETQ. The CDR3 DNA reads as TGCGCCAGCAAAAAAGCGGAGGCCTACAATGAGCAGTTCTTC. Encoded protein: CASKKAEAYNEQFF.

This chain uses TRBV7-9 with TRBJ2-3; a weak D match, TRBD2 (5 bases). V dropped 3 bases and J dropped 6 bases, with 10 bases sitting between them. The CDR3 has 13 amino acids. Looked up from germline, CDR1 is SEHNR and CDR2 is FQNEAQ (reference sequence). In DNA, the CDR3 is TGTGCCAGCAGCTTGGGCGGGTGGGATACGCAGTATTTT. It translates to CASSLGGWDTQYF.